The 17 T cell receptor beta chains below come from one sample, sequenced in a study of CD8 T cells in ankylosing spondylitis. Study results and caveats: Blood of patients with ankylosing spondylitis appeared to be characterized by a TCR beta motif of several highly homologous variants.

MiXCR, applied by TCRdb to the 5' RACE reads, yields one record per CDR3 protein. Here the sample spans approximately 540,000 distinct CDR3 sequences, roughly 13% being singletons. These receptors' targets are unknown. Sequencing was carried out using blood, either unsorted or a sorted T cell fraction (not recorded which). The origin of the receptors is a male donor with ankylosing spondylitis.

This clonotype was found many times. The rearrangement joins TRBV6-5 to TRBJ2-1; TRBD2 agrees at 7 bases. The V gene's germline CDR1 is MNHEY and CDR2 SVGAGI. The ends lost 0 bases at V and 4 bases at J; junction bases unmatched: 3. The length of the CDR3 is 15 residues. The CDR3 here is CASSYSASGYNEQFF. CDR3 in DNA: TGTGCCAGCAGTTACTCGGCTAGCGGATACAATGAGCAGTTCTTC.

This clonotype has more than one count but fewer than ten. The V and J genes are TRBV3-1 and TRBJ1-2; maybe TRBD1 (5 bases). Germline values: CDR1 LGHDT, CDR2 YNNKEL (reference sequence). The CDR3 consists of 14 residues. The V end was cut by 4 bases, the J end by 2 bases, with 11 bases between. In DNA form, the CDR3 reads TGTGCCAGCAGCCCTCTAGGGGTGAACTATGGCTACACCTTC. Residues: CASSPLGVNYGYTF.

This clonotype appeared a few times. This CDR3 is CASSLQEDTEAFF. The CDR3 DNA reads as TGTGCCAGCAGCTTACAGGAGGACACTGAAGCTTTCTTT. The gene calls are TRBV7-6 and TRBJ1-1, with no clear D. Germline V CDR1 and CDR2: SGHVS, FNYEAQ. The CDR3 is 13 amino acids. Trimming stripped 2 bases from V and 3 bases from J, with 7 bases between. Supplemented by reference TRBV7-6 and TRBJ1-1, the full variable domain reads GAGVSQSPRYKVTKRGQDVALRCDPISGHVSLYWYRQALGQGPEFLTYFNYEAQQDKSGLPNDRFSAERPEGSISTLTIQRTEQRDSAMYRCASSLQEDTEAFFGQGTRLTVV.

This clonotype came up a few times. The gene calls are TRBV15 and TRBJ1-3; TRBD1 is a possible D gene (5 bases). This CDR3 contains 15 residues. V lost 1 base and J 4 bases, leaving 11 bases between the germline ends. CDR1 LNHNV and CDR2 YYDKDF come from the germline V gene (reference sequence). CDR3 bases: TGTGCCACCAGCAGAGCCGGGGCTGAGGGAAACACCATATATTTT. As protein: CATSRAGAEGNTIYF.

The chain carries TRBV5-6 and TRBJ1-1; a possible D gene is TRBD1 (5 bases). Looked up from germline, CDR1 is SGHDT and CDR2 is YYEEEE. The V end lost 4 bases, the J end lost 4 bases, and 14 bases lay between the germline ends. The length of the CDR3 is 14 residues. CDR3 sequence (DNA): TGTGCCAGCAGCCTCTGGGGTAGGGGCACTGAAGCTTTCTTT. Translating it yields CASSLWGRGTEAFF.

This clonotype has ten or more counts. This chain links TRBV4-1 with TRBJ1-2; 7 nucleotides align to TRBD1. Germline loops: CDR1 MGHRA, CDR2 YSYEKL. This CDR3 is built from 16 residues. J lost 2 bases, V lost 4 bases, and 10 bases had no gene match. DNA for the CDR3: TGCGCCAGCAGCCCTTTTGGTCTACAGGGGAACTATGGCTACACCTTC. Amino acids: CASSPFGLQGNYGYTF.

CDR3 amino acids: CATRQSGPLAPETQYF. DNA of the CDR3: TGTGCCACCAGACAAAGTGGTCCTCTAGCGCCAGAGACCCAGTACTTC. The chain uses TRBV24-1 and TRBJ2-5; maybe TRBD2 (6 bases). The CDR3 consists of 16 residues. Trimming removed 7 bases at V and 4 bases at J, with 21 bases between. Germline CDR1 KGHDR, CDR2 SFDVKD.

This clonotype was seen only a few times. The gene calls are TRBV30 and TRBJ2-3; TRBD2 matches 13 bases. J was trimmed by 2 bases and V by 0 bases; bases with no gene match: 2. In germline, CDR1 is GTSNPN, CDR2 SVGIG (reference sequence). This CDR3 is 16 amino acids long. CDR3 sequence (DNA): TGTGCCTGGAGTGTAGGACTAGCGGGGGTCACAGATACGCAGTATTTT. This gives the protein CAWSVGLAGVTDTQYF.

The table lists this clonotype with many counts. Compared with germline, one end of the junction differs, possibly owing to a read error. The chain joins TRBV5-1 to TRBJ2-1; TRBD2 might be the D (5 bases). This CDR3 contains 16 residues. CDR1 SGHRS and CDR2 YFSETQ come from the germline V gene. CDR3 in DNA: TGTGCCAGCAGCTTAGGAGGCGCCAGCTCCTACAATGAGCAGTTCTTC. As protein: CASSLGGASSYNEQFF. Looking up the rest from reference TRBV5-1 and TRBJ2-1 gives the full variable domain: KAGVTQTPRYLIKTRGQQVTLSCSPISGHRSVSWYQQTPGQGLQFLFEYFSETQRNKGNFPGRFSGRQFSNSRSEMNVSTLELGDSALYLCASSLGGASSYNEQFFGPGTRLTVL.

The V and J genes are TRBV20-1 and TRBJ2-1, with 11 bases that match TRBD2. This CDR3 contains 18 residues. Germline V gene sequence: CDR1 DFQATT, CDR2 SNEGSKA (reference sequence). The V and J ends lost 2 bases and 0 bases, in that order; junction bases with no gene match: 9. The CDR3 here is CSARRLLAGGSSYNEQFF. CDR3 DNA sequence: TGCAGTGCTAGAAGGCTCCTAGCGGGAGGAAGCTCCTACAATGAGCAGTTCTTC.

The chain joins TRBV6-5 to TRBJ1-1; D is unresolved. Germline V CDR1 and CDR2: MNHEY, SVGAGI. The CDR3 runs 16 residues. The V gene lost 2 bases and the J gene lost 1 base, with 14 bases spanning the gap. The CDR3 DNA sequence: TGTGCCAGCAGTTACCGGGCGACAAAGAGGAACACTGAAGCTTTCTTT. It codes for CASSYRATKRNTEAFF.

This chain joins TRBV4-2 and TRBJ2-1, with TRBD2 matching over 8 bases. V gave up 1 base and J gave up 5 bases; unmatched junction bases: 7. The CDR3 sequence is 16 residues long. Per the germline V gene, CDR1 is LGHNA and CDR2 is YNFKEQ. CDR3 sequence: CASSQVTLAGHNEQFF. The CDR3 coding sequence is TGTGCCAGCAGCCAAGTTACTCTAGCGGGCCACAATGAGCAGTTCTTC.

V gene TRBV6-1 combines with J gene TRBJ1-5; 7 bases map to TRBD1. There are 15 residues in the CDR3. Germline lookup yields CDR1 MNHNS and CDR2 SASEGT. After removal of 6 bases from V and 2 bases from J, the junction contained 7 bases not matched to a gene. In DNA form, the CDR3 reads TGTGCCAGCAGACACCTAACAGGGGGCAATCAGCCCCAGCATTTT. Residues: CASRHLTGGNQPQHF.

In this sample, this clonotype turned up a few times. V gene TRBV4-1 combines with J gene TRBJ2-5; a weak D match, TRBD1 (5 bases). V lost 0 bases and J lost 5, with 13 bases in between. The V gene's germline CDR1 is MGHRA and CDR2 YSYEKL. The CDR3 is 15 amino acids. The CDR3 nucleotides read TGCGCCAGCAGCCAAGAGGGGCAACCTGGGGAGACCCAGTACTTC. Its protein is CASSQEGQPGETQYF.

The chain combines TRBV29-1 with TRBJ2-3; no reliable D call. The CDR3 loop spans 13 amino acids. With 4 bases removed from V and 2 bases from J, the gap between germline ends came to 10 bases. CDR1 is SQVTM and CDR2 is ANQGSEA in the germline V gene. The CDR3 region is CSVGWPTTDTQYF. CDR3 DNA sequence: TGCAGCGTTGGGTGGCCGACCACAGATACGCAGTATTTT.

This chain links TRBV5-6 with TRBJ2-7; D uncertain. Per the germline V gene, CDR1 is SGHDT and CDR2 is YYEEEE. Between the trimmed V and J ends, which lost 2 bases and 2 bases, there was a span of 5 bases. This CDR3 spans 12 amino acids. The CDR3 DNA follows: TGTGCCAGCAGCTTATCTGCCTACGAGCAGTACTTC. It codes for CASSLSAYEQYF.

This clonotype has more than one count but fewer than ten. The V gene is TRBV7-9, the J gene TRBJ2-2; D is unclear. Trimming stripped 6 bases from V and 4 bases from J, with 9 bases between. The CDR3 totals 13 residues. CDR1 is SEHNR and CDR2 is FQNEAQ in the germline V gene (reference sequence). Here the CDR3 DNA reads TGTGCCAGCAGGCGGTGGATCACCGGGGAGCTGTTTTTT. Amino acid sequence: CASRRWITGELFF.